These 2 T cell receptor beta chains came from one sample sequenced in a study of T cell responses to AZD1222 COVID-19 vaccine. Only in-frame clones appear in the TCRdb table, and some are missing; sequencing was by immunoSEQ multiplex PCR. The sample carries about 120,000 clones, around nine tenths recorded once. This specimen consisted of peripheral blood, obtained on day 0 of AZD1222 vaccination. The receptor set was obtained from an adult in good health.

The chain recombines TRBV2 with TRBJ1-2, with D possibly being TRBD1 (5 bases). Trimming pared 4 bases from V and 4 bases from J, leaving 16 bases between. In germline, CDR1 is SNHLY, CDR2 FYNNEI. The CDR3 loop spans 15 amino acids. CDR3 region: CASSGDARPGYGYTF. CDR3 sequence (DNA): TGTGCCAGCAGTGGGGACGCTCGACCGGGCTATGGCTACACCTTC.

In nucleotides, the CDR3 is TGTGCCAGCAGTTTAGGGGGCGGGAGAAGCATGTACGAGCAGTACTTC. Translation gives CASSLGGGRSMYEQYF. This chain connects TRBV28 to TRBJ2-7, with D possibly matching TRBD2 (7 bases). V dropped 2 bases and J dropped 4 bases, with 18 bases sitting between them. Germline V gene sequence: CDR1 MDHEN, CDR2 SYDVKM. The CDR3 is made up of 16 amino acids.